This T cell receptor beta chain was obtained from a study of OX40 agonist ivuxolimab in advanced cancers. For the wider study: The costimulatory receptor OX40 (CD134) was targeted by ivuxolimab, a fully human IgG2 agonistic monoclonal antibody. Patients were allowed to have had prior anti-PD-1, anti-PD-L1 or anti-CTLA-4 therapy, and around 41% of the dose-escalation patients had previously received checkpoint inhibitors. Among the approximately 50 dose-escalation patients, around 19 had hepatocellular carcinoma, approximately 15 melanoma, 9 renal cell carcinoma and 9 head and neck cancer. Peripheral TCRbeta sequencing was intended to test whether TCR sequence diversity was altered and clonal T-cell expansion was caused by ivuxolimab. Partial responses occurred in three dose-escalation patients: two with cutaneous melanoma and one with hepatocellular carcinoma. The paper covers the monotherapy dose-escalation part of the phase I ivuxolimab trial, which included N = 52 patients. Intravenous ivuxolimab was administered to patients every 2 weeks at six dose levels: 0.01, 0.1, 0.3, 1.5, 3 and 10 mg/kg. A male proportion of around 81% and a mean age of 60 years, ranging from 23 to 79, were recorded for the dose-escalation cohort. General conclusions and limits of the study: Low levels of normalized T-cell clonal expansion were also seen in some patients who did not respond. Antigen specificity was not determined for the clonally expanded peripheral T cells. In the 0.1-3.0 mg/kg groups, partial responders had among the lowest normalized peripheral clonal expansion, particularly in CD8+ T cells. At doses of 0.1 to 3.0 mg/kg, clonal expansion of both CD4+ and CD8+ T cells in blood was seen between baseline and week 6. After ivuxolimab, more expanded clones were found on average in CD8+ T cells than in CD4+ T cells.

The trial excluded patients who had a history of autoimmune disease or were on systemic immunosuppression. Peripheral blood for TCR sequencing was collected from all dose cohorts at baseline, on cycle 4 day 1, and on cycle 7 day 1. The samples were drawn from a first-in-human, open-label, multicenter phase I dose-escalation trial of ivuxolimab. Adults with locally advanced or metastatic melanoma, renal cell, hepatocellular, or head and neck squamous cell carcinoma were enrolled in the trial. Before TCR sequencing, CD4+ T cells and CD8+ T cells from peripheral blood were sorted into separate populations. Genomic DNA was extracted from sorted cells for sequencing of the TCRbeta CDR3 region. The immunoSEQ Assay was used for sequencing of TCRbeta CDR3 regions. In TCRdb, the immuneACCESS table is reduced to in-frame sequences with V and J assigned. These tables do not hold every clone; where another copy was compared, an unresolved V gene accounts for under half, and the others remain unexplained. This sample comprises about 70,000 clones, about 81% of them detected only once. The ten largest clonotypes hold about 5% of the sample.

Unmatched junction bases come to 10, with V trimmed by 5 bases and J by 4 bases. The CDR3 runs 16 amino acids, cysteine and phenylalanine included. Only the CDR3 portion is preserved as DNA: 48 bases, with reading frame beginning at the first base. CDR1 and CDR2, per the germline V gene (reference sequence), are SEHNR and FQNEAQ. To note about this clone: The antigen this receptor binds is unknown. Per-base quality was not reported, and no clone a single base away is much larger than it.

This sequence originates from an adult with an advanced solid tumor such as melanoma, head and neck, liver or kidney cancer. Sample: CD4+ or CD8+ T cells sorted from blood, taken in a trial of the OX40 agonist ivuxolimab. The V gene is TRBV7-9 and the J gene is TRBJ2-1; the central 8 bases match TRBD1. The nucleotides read TGTGCCAGCAGCCCACAGGGGGTAATGATGTACAATGAGCAGTTCTTC. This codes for CASSPQGVMMYNEQFF.